Below are 6 T cell receptor beta chains sequenced from a single sample in a study of cytomegalovirus exposure and HLA in healthy donors. The PCR employed 60 Vbeta primers together with 13 Jbeta primers. Using immunoSEQ multiplex PCR, the repertoire was profiled, and TCRdb retains in-frame clones only, with some absent. The table includes more than 150,000 clones, around 80% detected once. The material sequenced was PBMCs. These receptors were collected from a man younger than 30 in good health and CMV-seronegative.

The J gene is TRBJ1-4, the V gene TRBV2; 7 bases are shared with TRBD1. The CDR3 has 14 residues. The ends lost 5 bases at V and 8 bases at J; junction bases unmatched: 8. CDR1 is SNHLY and CDR2 is FYNNEI in the germline V gene. The CDR3, as DNA: TGTGCCAGCAGTTTCGACAGGGTGCAGGAAAAACTGTTTTTT. Its translation is CASSFDRVQEKLFF.

The chain employs TRBV5-5 and TRBJ2-7, with 7 bases lining up with TRBD1. The CDR3 loop spans 17 amino acids. Germline V gene lookup returns CDR1 SGHKS and CDR2 YYEKEE (reference sequence). V dropped 5 bases and J dropped 0; count of bases not matched to a gene: 14. The CDR3 reads CASRLAIDRASSYEQYF. The CDR3 region has the DNA TGTGCCAGCAGACTCGCCATTGACAGGGCGAGCTCCTACGAGCAGTACTTC.

The gene calls are TRBV28 and TRBJ2-2, with 8 positions matching TRBD2. The V and J ends lost 5 bases and 4 bases, in that order; junction bases with no gene match: 9. Germline CDR1 and CDR2: MDHEN and SYDVKM. The CDR3 is 16 residues long. This CDR3 is CASSPGTSLGTGELFF. In DNA form, the CDR3 reads TGTGCCAGCAGTCCCGGGACTAGTTTGGGCACCGGGGAGCTGTTTTTT.

J is TRBJ2-6 and V is TRBV6-4, with 9 positions matching TRBD1. V lost 0 bases to trimming and J lost 0 bases; unmatched junction nucleotides: 3. Germline-derived CDR1 and CDR2 are MRHNA and SNTAGT. This CDR3 region has 18 residues. The CDR3 DNA reads TGTGCCAGCAGTGACTCGGAGACAGGGGGCTCTGGGGCCAACGTCCTGACTTTC. Translated, it gives CASSDSETGGSGANVLTF.

The CDR3 protein is CASSLTREDGYTF. The CDR3 bases are TGTGCCAGCAGCTTAACGCGTGAGGATGGCTACACCTTC. The rearrangement links TRBV7-3 to TRBJ1-2; D is uncertain. The CDR3 has 13 amino acids. Between the trimmed V and J ends, which lost 0 bases and 6 bases, there was a span of 8 bases. The germline V gene encodes CDR1 SGHTA and CDR2 FQGTGA.

J is TRBJ1-2 and V is TRBV5-6; TRBD1 matches at 7 bases. The CDR3 is made up of 15 amino acids. The V gene's germline CDR1 is SGHDT and CDR2 YYEEEE. With 1 base clipped from V and 4 bases from J, the junction kept 7 bases outside the gene matches. CDR3 bases: TGTGCCAGCAGCTTGAGAGGGACAGAACCCTATGGCTACACCTTC. Translation gives CASSLRGTEPYGYTF. Supplemented by reference TRBV5-6 and TRBJ1-2, the full variable domain reads DAGVTQSPTHLIKTRGQQVTLRCSPKSGHDTVSWYQQALGQGPQFIFQYYEEEERQRGNFPDRFSGHQFPNYSSELNVNALLLGDSALYLCASSLRGTEPYGYTFGSGTRLTVV.